What follows describes a single T cell receptor beta chain. As handled by the study authors: Estimated nucleated cell counts came from reference gene primer amplification. The data were produced by immunoSEQ multiplex PCR, yet TCRdb's version contains in-frame clones alone and is incomplete. The V and J calls and clone size are taken from that table; D and trimming were inferred from the DNA. The data hold 4,000 or so clones, with 91% observed a single time. J gave up 6 bases and V 3 bases, and 2 bases lay outside the gene matches. Germline V lookup: CDR1 SQVTM, CDR2 ANQGSEA. The CDR3 contains 11 residues. This sample is drawn from a study of blood T cell repertoires in COVID-19. Background on the study: Samples representing acute and convalescent COVID-19 were sourced from the United States, Italy and Spain. PBMCs, B-cell-depleted T cells, or T cells provided the cDNA or gDNA that made up the material.

Sequences were obtained from peripheral blood. This receptor was identified in a man aged 45 to 65 with active COVID-19. V usage is TRBV29-1 and J usage is TRBJ2-7; 7 positions agree with TRBD1. The CDR3 DNA reads TGCAGCGTTGATAGGGGGCTCGAGCAGTACTTC. It translates to CSVDRGLEQYF.